The next 23 T cell receptor beta chains were all read from a single sample in a study of shared clonotypes between healthy human individuals. The repertoire was sequenced with immunoSEQ multiplex PCR; TCRdb's copy has only in-frame clones and lacks some. Of 600,000 or so clones listed, 98% are singletons. Naive CD8 populations comprised CD45RO-negative cells positively selected for CCR7, excluding terminally differentiated effector memory CD45RA+ cells. Sample: naive CD8+ T cells sorted from blood. All receptors come from a man aged 25 to 40 in good health.

This clone was seen only once. V gene TRBV5-4 combines with J gene TRBJ2-2; no clear D. V was clipped by 1 base and J by 1 base, with 5 bases between them. Germline V gene lookup returns CDR1 SGHNT and CDR2 YYREEE (reference sequence). The CDR3 is 14 amino acids. The CDR3 nucleotides are TGTGCCAGCAGCTTGTCATTGAACACCGGGGAGCTGTTTTTT. It translates to CASSLSLNTGELFF.

The gene calls are TRBV6-6 and TRBJ1-5; a possible D gene is TRBD1 (5 bases). The CDR3 consists of 15 residues. Between the trimmed V and J ends, which lost 1 base and 1 base, there was a span of 8 bases. Germline V gene data show CDR1 as MNHNY and CDR2 as SVGAGI (reference sequence). CDR3 sequence: CASSYYGTSNQPQHF. In nucleotides, the CDR3 is TGTGCCAGCAGTTACTATGGGACGAGCAATCAGCCCCAGCATTTT.

The chain couples TRBV6-5 to TRBJ2-2; D is unresolved. This CDR3 spans 12 amino acids. V was trimmed by 4 bases and J by 8 bases, leaving 8 bases between them. Germline loops: CDR1 MNHEY, CDR2 SVGAGI. The CDR3: CASSLTRGELFF. For the CDR3, the DNA is TGTGCCAGCAGTTTGACCCGGGGGGAGCTGTTTTTT.

The CDR3 bases are TGTGCCAGCAGTGGGACAGGACTAGACACGCAGTATTTT. This sequence encodes CASSGTGLDTQYF. V and J are TRBV2 and TRBJ2-3; D is perhaps TRBD1 or TRBD2 (7 bases each). Germline lookup yields CDR1 SNHLY and CDR2 FYNNEI. The CDR3 loop spans 13 amino acids. Trimming cost V 4 bases and J 9 bases, with 14 bases left between them.

This clone was found once. Other nucleotide sequences in the sample specify the same CDR3. The J gene is TRBJ1-2, the V gene TRBV9; 9 bases are shared with TRBD1. The ends lost 3 bases at V and 8 bases at J; junction bases unmatched: 5. CDR1 and CDR2 from the germline V gene are SGDLS and YYNGEE. CDR3 length equals 13 residues. The CDR3 coding sequence is TGTGCCAGCAGCGACACAGGGGGCTACGGCTACACCTTC. This encodes CASSDTGGYGYTF.

A remark on this clone: Other DNA sequences of this sample code for an identical CDR3. The genes are TRBV7-9 and TRBJ2-1, with D unresolved. CDR1 and CDR2 from the germline V gene are SEHNR and FQNEAQ (reference sequence). This CDR3 spans 14 amino acids. Trimming pared 1 base from V and 3 bases from J, leaving 7 bases between. The DNA for the CDR3 is TGTGCCAGCAGCTTAGTTCTCGGCTACAATGAGCAGTTCTTC. As protein: CASSLVLGYNEQFF.

This rearrangement joins TRBV29-1 to TRBJ2-5; 12 positions match TRBD1. CDR3 length equals 17 residues. Trimming at V came to 3 bases and at J to 4 bases, leaving 12 bases not matched to a gene. Germline CDR1 SQVTM, CDR2 ANQGSEA. The CDR3 spells CSVDGTAGTGGPETQYF. The CDR3 DNA follows: TGCAGCGTTGATGGGACTGCCGGGACAGGGGGCCCAGAGACCCAGTACTTC.

This chain connects TRBV10-2 to TRBJ2-7, with D perhaps given as TRBD1 or TRBD2 (5 bases each). The germline V and J ends were trimmed by 8 bases and 2 bases, with 10 bases remaining between them. Germline V gives CDR1 WSHSY, CDR2 SAAADI. The CDR3 totals 12 residues. CDR3 in amino acids: CASRDVAYEQYF. The CDR3 nucleotides read TGCGCCAGCCGGGACGTCGCCTACGAGCAGTACTTC.

The chain uses TRBV19 and TRBJ1-5, with 9 bases lining up with TRBD1. Germline CDR1 LNHDA, CDR2 SQIVND (reference sequence). V shed 5 bases and J 4 bases; nucleotides not matched to a gene: 3. The length of the CDR3 is 14 residues. The CDR3 loop reads CASSRDRGNQPQHF. In DNA form, the CDR3 reads TGTGCCAGTAGTCGAGACAGGGGGAATCAGCCCCAGCATTTT.

On this clone: Its ends do not fully match the called genes, so a read error is possible. The chain links TRBV29-1 to TRBJ2-7; D perhaps matches TRBD1 (6 bases). The CDR3 is 13 amino acids. The germline V gene has CDR1 SQVTM and CDR2 ANQGSEA. CDR3 in DNA: TGCAGCGTCGAAGGGGGTTCTTCGGTCGAGCAGTACTTC. It is translated as CSVEGGSSVEQYF.

The J gene is TRBJ2-1, the V gene TRBV7-9, with D unclear. With 0 bases removed from V and 6 bases from J, the gap between germline ends came to 6 bases. The germline gives CDR1 SEHNR, CDR2 FQNEAQ (reference sequence). This CDR3 comprises 13 residues. The CDR3 spells CASSLALPNEQFF. CDR3 coding DNA: TGTGCCAGCAGCTTAGCTTTGCCCAATGAGCAGTTCTTC.

V usage is TRBV14 and J usage is TRBJ1-1; 7 nucleotides line up with TRBD1. Germline CDR1 reads SGHDN; CDR2 reads FVKESK. Trimming removed 1 base from V and 4 bases from J; junction bases left unmatched: 15. CDR3 length: 18 amino acids. The DNA of the CDR3 is TGTGCCAGCAGCCAAGTTCTACTCGACAGGGTGGTTGGCACTGAAGCTTTCTTT. Its translation is CASSQVLLDRVVGTEAFF.

The rearrangement uses TRBV18 and TRBJ2-1; no firm D call. The CDR3 has 12 residues. Trimming stripped 5 bases from V and 8 bases from J, with 10 bases between. Per germline, CDR1 KGHSH and CDR2 LQKENI. The DNA for the CDR3 is TGTGCCAGCTCATCATCCGTCTATGAGCAGTTCTTC. This translates into CASSSSVYEQFF.

The chain has TRBV18 and TRBJ2-5, with 8 bases aligning to TRBD2. Trimming cost V 3 bases and J 5 bases; bases outside gene matches: 14. Germline CDR1 and CDR2: KGHSH and LQKENI. This CDR3 contains 17 residues. CDR3 amino acids: CASSPGLAEAGVETQYF. DNA for the CDR3: TGTGCCAGCTCACCCGGGCTGGCGGAAGCGGGAGTTGAGACCCAGTACTTC.

The chain employs TRBV7-9 and TRBJ1-2; D remains ambiguous. Germline CDR1 reads SEHNR; CDR2 reads FQNEAQ (reference sequence). With 1 base removed from V and 4 bases from J, the gap between germline ends came to 10 bases. This CDR3 has 14 amino acids. The CDR3 bases are TGTGCCAGCAGCTTAGGGAACGGCATCTATGGCTACACCTTC. Translation gives CASSLGNGIYGYTF.

In DNA form, the CDR3 reads TGCGCCAGCAGCTTGGCGGTGCAAACTAGCACAGATACGCAGTATTTT. Encoded protein: CASSLAVQTSTDTQYF. This rearrangement joins TRBV5-1 to TRBJ2-3; D uncertain. Germline V gene data show CDR1 as SGHRS and CDR2 as YFSETQ. V was trimmed by 0 bases and J by 0 bases, leaving 11 bases between them. The CDR3 covers 16 residues.

This clone was detected a few times. The chain has TRBV9 and TRBJ1-2; no reliable D call. This CDR3 has 9 amino acids. V was clipped by 7 bases and J by 6 bases, with 4 bases between them. Germline CDR1 reads SGDLS; CDR2 reads YYNGEE. CDR3 protein: CASGNGYTF. The CDR3 region has the DNA TGTGCCAGCGGAAATGGCTACACCTTC.

The J gene is TRBJ2-1, the V gene TRBV27; 14 bases align to TRBD2. The CDR3 is made up of 17 amino acids. Germline assignment: CDR1 MNHEY and CDR2 SMNVEV (reference sequence). Trimming removed 6 bases from V and 3 bases from J; junction bases left unmatched: 7. CDR3 region: CASSTTSGRAFYNEQFF. In DNA form, the CDR3 reads TGTGCCAGCAGCACGACTAGCGGGAGGGCCTTCTACAATGAGCAGTTCTTC.

The chain has TRBV14 and TRBJ2-2; D not certain. CDR3 length: 14 amino acids. The germline CDR1 and CDR2 sequences are SGHDN and FVKESK. V shed 3 bases and J shed 6 bases, with 11 bases lying between them. DNA for the CDR3: TGTGCCAGCAGCCACGAAACAGTCGCCGGGGAGCTGTTTTTT. Translated: CASSHETVAGELFF.

J is TRBJ2-7 and V is TRBV2; D is ambiguous. The CDR3 is 12 residues long. V was cut by 3 bases and J by 0 bases, with 3 bases left in between. Germline-derived CDR1 and CDR2 are SNHLY and FYNNEI. CDR3 DNA sequence: TGTGCCAGCAGTGATCCCTCCTACGAGCAGTACTTC. Amino acid sequence: CASSDPSYEQYF.

This sequence joins TRBV28 and TRBJ2-7; TRBD1 agrees at 7 bases. The junction had 4 bases not matched to a gene; V was cut back by 0 bases and J by 5 bases. This CDR3 has 14 residues. Germline V gene sequence: CDR1 MDHEN, CDR2 SYDVKM. This CDR3 reads CASSLWAQGNEQYF. The CDR3 DNA reads as TGTGCCAGCAGTTTATGGGCACAGGGGAACGAGCAGTACTTC.

V is TRBV5-1 and J is TRBJ1-2, with D hard to call. CDR1 is SGHRS, CDR2 YFSETQ, per germline. The CDR3 runs 15 residues. V shed 0 bases and J shed 8 bases, with 17 bases lying between them. CDR3 sequence reads: CASSLAPSGGLGYTF. CDR3 sequence (DNA): TGCGCCAGCAGCTTGGCTCCGTCGGGAGGGCTAGGCTACACCTTC.

This chain uses TRBV11-1 with TRBJ2-3; D possibly corresponds to TRBD2 (5 bases). Deletions cut 1 base from V and 4 bases from J, with 18 bases between. This CDR3 comprises 17 residues. From germline, CDR1 is SGHAT and CDR2 FQDESV (reference sequence). Here the CDR3 reads CASSLVVTLGSPDTQYF. The DNA of the CDR3 is TGTGCCAGCAGCTTAGTGGTGACCCTAGGGAGCCCAGATACGCAGTATTTT.